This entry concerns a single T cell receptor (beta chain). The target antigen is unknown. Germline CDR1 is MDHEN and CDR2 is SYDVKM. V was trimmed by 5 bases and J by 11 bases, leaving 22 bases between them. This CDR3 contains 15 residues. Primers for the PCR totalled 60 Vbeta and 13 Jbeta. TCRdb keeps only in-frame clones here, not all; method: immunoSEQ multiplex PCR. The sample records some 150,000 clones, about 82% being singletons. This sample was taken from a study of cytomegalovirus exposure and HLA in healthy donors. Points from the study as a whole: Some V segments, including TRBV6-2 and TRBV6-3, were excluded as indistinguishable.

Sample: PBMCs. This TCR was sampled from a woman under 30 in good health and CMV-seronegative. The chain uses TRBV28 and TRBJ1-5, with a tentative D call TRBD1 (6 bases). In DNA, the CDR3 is TGTGCCAGCAGTCCCCCCTCCGGACAGCTAGTGTCCCAGCATTTT. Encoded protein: CASSPPSGQLVSQHF.